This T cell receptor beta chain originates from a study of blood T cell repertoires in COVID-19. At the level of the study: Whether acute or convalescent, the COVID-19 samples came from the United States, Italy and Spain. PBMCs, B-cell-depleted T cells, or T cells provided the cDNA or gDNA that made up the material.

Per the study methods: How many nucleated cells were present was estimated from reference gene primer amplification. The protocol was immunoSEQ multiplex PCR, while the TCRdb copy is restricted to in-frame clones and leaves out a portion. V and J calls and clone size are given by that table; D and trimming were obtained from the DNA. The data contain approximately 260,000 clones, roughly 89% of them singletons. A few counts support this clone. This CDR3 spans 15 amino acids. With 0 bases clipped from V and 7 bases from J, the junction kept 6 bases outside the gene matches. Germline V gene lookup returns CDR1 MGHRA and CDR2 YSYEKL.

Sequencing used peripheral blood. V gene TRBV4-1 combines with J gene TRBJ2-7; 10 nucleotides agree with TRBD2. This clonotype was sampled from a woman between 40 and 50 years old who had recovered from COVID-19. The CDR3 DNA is TGCGCCAGCAGCCAAGAACCAGCGGGGGGGCGGGAGCAGTACTTC. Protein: CASSQEPAGGREQYF.